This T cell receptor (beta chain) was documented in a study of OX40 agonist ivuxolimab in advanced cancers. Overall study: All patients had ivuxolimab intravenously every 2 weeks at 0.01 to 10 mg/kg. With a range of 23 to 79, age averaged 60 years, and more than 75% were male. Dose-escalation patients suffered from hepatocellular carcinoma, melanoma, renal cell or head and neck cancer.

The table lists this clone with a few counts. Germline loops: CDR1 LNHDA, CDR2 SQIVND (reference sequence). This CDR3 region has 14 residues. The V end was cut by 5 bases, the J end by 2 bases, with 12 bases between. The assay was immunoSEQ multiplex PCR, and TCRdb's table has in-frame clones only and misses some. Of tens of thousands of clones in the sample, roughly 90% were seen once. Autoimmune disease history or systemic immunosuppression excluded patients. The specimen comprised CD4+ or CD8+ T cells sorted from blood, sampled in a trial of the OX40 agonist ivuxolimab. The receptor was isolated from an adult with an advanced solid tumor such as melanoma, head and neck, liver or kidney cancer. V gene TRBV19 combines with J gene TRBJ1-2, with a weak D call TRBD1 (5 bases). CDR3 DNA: TGTGCCAGTAGTGCCGGGACGGCAAACTATGGCTACACCTTC. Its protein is CASSAGTANYGYTF. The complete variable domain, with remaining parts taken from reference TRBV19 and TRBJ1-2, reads DGGITQSPKYLFRKEGQNVTLSCEQNLNHDAMYWYRQDPGQGLRLIYYSQIVNDFQKGDIAEGYSVSREKKESFPLTVTSAQKNPTAFYLCASSAGTANYGYTFGSGTRLTVV.